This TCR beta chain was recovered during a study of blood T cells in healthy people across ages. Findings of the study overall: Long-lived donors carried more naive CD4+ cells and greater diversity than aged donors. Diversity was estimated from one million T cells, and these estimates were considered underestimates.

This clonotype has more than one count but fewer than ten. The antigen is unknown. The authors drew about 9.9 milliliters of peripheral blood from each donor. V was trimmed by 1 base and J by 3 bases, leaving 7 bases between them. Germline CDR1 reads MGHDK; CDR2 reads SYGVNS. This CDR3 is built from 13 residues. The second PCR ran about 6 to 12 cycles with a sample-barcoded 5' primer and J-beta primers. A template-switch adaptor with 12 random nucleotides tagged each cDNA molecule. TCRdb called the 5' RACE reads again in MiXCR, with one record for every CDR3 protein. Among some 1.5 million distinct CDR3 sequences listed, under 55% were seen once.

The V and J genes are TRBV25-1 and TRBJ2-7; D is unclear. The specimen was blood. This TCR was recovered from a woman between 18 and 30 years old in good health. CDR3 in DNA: TGTGCCAGCAGTGAATTTAGACACTACGAGCAGTACTTC. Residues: CASSEFRHYEQYF.